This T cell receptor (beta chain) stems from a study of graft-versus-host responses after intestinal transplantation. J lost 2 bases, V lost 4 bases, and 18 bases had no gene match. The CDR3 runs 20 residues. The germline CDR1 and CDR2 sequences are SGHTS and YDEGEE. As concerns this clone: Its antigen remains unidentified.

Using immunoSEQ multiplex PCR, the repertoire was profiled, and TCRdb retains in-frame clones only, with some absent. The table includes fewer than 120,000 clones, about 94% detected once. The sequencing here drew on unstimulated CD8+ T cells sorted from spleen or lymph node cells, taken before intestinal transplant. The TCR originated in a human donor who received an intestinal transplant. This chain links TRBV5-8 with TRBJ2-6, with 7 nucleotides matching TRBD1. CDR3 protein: CASSPDTWTGWETGANVLTF. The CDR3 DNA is TGTGCCAGCAGCCCGGACACCTGGACAGGTTGGGAAACTGGGGCCAACGTCCTGACTTTC.